This T cell receptor (beta chain) was recovered during a study of shared clonotypes between healthy human individuals. Whole-study results and caveats: Memory subsets generally showed lower estimated richness than naive subsets. It was observed that roughly 4.8% of naive CD4 clonotypes were shared across several donors.

CD8 cells regarded as naive lacked CD45RO, were positively chosen for CCR7, and omitted terminally differentiated effector memory CD45RA+ cells. Those who donated, Caucasian adults without exception, all lived in Nashville, Tennessee. On this clone: Its antigen is not known.

The repertoire was sequenced with immunoSEQ multiplex PCR; TCRdb's copy has only in-frame clones and lacks some. The data hold about 2.1 million clones, with around 95% observed a single time. This TCR came from a man between 18 and 35 years old in good health. Some clones in this sample may be carry-over from other donors' samples. The sequencing input was naive CD8+ T cells from PBMCs.

CDR3 bases: TGTGCCATCAGTGAGTCCCTAGCGGAACAAGAGACCCAGTACTTC. It translates to CAISESLAEQETQYF. The chain links TRBV10-3 to TRBJ2-5, with 7 bases that match TRBD2. The CDR3 contains 15 residues. V gave up 0 bases and J gave up 2 bases; unmatched junction bases: 3. Germline V CDR1 and CDR2: ENHRY, SYGVKD.